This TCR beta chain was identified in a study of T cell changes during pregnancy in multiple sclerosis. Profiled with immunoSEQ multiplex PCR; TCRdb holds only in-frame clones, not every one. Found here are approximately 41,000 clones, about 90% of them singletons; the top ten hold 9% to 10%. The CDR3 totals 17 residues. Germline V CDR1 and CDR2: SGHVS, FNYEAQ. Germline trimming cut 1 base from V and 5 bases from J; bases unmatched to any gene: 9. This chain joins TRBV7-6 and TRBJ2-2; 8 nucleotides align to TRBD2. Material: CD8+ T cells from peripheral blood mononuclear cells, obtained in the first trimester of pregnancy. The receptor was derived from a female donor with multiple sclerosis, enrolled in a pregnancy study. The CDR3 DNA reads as TGTGCCAGCAGCTTAGATCTGGGACTAGGTGAAACCGGGGAGCTGTTTTTT. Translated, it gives CASSLDLGLGETGELFF.